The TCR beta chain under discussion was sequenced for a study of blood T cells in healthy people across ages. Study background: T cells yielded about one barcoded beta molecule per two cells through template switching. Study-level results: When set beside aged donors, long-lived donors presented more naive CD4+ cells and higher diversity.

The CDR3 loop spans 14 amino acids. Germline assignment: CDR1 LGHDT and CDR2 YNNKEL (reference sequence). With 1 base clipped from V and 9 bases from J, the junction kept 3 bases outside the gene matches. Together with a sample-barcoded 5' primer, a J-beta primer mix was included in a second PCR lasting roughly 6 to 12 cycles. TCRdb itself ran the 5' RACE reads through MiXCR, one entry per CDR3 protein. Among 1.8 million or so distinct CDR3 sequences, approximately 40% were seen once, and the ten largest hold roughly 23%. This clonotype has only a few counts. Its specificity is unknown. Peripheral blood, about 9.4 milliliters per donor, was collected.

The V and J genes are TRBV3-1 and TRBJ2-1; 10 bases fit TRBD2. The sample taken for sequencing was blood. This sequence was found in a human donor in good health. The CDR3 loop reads CASSQGSGGTEQFF. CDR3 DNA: TGTGCCAGCAGCCAAGGTAGCGGGGGGACTGAGCAGTTCTTC.